The 10 T cell receptor beta chains below come from one sample, sequenced in a study of spatial heterogeneity in lung cancer. Each CDR3 protein gets one entry after TCRdb re-called the 5' RACE reads with MiXCR. The profile shows a few thousand distinct CDR3 sequences, about 29% of them singletons. Sample time point: sample taken at primary tumor resection. Material for sequencing was whole RNA from tumor, nontumor lung or frozen PBMC, left unsorted. Here the sequenced sample was PBMCs, taken at surgery. The receptors derive from a female donor with early-stage non-small cell lung cancer.

Turning to this clonotype: As an off-target read in a library built for alpha chains, this beta chain has a frequency of little significance. V and J are TRBV12-3 or TRBV12-4 and TRBJ2-7; D possibly corresponds to TRBD1 (6 bases). V was cut by 3 bases and J by 6 bases, with 15 bases left in between. The CDR3 is made up of 14 amino acids. The chain's CDR3 is CASSFSAGEGEQYF. The CDR3 DNA sequence: TGTGCCAGCAGTTTTAGTGCAGGGGAAGGCGAGCAGTACTTC.

Remarks on this clonotype: This beta chain was picked up by a library intended for alpha chains and is off target, so its count carries little meaning. The chain is built from TRBV3-1 and TRBJ2-3; maybe TRBD1 (5 bases). In germline, CDR1 is LGHDT, CDR2 YNNKEL (reference sequence). Trimming removed 4 bases from V and 3 bases from J, with 11 bases in between. CDR3 length equals 14 residues. CDR3 amino acids: CASSRQGGTDTQYF. CDR3 DNA sequence: TGTGCCAGCAGCCGTCAGGGTGGTACAGATACGCAGTATTTT.

With regard to this clonotype: With the library built for alpha chains, this beta chain is off target and its frequency is not meaningful. The V and J genes are TRBV28 and TRBJ2-4; D remains unclear. This CDR3 is built from 13 residues. V was cut by 7 bases and J by 0 bases, with 7 bases left in between. CDR1 is MDHEN and CDR2 is SYDVKM in the germline V gene. The CDR3 loop is CASTPGAKNIQYF. The CDR3, as DNA: TGTGCCAGCACCCCGGGAGCCAAAAACATTCAGTACTTC.

By frequency in the sample, this clonotype is medium-sized. This beta chain lies outside the target of a library built for alpha chains; its clone size means little. V usage is TRBV6-6 and J usage is TRBJ1-1; 9 bases are a match to TRBD1. The CDR3 has 14 residues. The germline CDR1 and CDR2 sequences are MNHNY and SVGAGI (reference sequence). V shed 6 bases, J shed 6 bases, and the junction held 8 bases outside the gene matches. Here the CDR3 DNA reads TGTGCCAGCAGCGTACAGGGGGCTAGGGCTGAAGCTTTCTTT. Translated, it gives CASSVQGARAEAFF.

In regard to this clonotype: This beta chain came through as a stray read in a library set up for alpha chains, and its size says little. This chain uses TRBV23-1 with TRBJ2-1; weak D call: TRBD1 (5 bases). TRBV23-1 is labeled an ORF, and its function is uncertain. V was trimmed by 7 bases and J by 14 bases, leaving 21 bases between them. CDR3 length equals 13 residues. In nucleotides, the CDR3 is TGCGCCAGCACCTTTTTGGCAGGGTCCGTTAAGTTCTTC. It codes for CASTFLAGSVKFF.

This clonotype has just a few counts. In a library made to pick up alpha chains, this beta chain is a stray read with a size that means little. The rearrangement uses TRBV20-1 and TRBJ2-1, with 14 bases lining up with TRBD2. Germline-derived CDR1 and CDR2 are DFQATT and SNEGSKA (reference sequence). This CDR3 spans 19 amino acids. The ends lost 2 bases at V and 4 bases at J; junction bases unmatched: 13. DNA for the CDR3: TGCAGTGCTAGATTACCAAAGGGACTAGCGGGAGAAATTTACAATGAGCAGTTCTTC. Protein: CSARLPKGLAGEIYNEQFF.

Notes on this clonotype: Because the library targeted alpha chains, this beta chain is an off-target read whose size means little. The chain recombines TRBV7-9 with TRBJ2-7; D unclear. The V end was cut by 4 bases, the J end by 2 bases, with 6 bases between. This CDR3 is built from 12 residues. Per the germline V gene, CDR1 is SEHNR and CDR2 is FQNEAQ (reference sequence). The CDR3 DNA is TGTGCCAGCAGCTCAAAGGCCTACGAGCAGTACTTC. Residues: CASSSKAYEQYF. Combining the CDR3 with reference TRBV7-9 and TRBJ2-7 gives the whole variable domain DTGVSQNPRHKITKRGQNVTFRCDPISEHNRLYWYRQTLGQGPEFLTYFQNEAQLEKSRLLSDRFSAERPKGSFSTLEIQRTEQGDSAMYLCASSSKAYEQYFGPGTRLTVT.

This clonotype was seen a few times. Because this beta chain is a stray read in a library intended to capture alpha chains, its abundance should not be given much weight. The chain uses TRBV7-6 and TRBJ2-3, with D possibly matching TRBD2 (5 bases). CDR1 and CDR2 from the germline V gene are SGHVS and FNYEAQ. The CDR3 runs to 15 residues. The V gene lost 1 base and the J gene lost 6 bases, with 14 bases spanning the gap. CDR3 protein: CASSLGGANPDTQYF. In DNA form, the CDR3 reads TGTGCCAGCAGCTTAGGGGGAGCAAACCCGGATACGCAGTATTTT.

With respect to this clonotype: This beta chain slipped into a library made for alpha chains as a stray read, so its size is not meaningful. This rearrangement joins TRBV11-2 to TRBJ2-3; D not certain. V lost 4 bases and J lost 5, with 16 bases in between. This CDR3 is built from 15 residues. Germline V CDR1 and CDR2: SGHAT, FQNNGV. The CDR3 region is CASSSDLSRVDTQYF. CDR3 nucleotides: TGTGCCAGCAGCTCGGACCTATCCCGGGTAGATACGCAGTATTTT.

Remarks on this clonotype: This beta chain is a stray sequence in a library constructed for alpha chains; its clone size is not meaningful. The chain employs TRBV30 and TRBJ2-5; TRBD2 agrees at 8 bases. The CDR3 consists of 16 residues. Germline V gene sequence: CDR1 GTSNPN, CDR2 SVGIG (reference sequence). Germline trimming cut 3 bases from V and 4 bases from J; bases unmatched to any gene: 13. DNA of the CDR3: TGTGCCTGGAGATCACAGCGGGAGACTCTTATAGAGACCCAGTACTTC. This gives the protein CAWRSQRETLIETQYF.